This is a list of T cell receptor beta chains from one sample in a study of OX40 agonist ivuxolimab in advanced cancers. The method was immunoSEQ multiplex PCR; TCRdb's version includes in-frame clones alone and lacks a portion of them. The sample includes 20,000 to 30,000 clones, roughly 90% seen only once; the top ten take just under 20%. This specimen was CD4+ or CD8+ T cells sorted from blood, taken in a trial of the OX40 agonist ivuxolimab. These receptors were collected from an adult with an advanced solid tumor such as melanoma, head and neck, liver or kidney cancer. CDR3s leave out the opening cysteine and the closing phenylalanine or tryptophan. The D gene is left open where the match is weak.

TRBV27,TRBD2,TRBJ2-1,ASREGASGRLWDEQF
TRBV14,TRBD1,TRBJ2-7,ASSQWNLRGTAYEQY
TRBV13,NA,TRBJ2-7,ASSSALYYNGEQY
TRBV30,NA,TRBJ2-7,AWSGGLSSYEQY
TRBV19,NA,TRBJ1-5,ASSIQGYSNQPQH
TRBV6-4,TRBD2,TRBJ2-3,ASSDTGGRTDTQY
TRBV5-5,NA,TRBJ2-7,ASSYMPGAYEQY
TRBV10-3,NA,TRBJ2-1,AIRTETADLNEQF
TRBV21-1,NA,TRBJ2-1,ASSKGQRDRAYNEQF
TRBV27,NA,TRBJ2-1,ASSSGSGYNEQF
TRBV4-1,NA,TRBJ1-3,ASGGTNSGNTTY
TRBV28,TRBD1,TRBJ2-5,ASSLGDRVSQETQY
TRBV11-2,NA,TRBJ1-1,ASSSRLEAF
TRBV4-1,NA,TRBJ1-1,ASSQVDSYEAF
TRBV7-9,NA,TRBJ2-5,ASSSLSGHFQETQY
TRBV9,NA,TRBJ2-2,ASSFWGEPRNTGELF